This TCR beta chain was retrieved from a study of vaccination and CD4 T cells after COVID-19. Cultured CD4+ T cell DNA was sequenced using the Oncomine TCR Beta short-read assay. In TCRdb, the PCR reads were re-called with MiXCR into one record per CDR3 protein. This table holds roughly 20,000 distinct CDR3 sequences, around 60% found once. The CDR3 spans 18 residues. V dropped 3 bases and J dropped 1; count of bases not matched to a gene: 12. Treatment defined: roughly 10-day PBMC culture with coronavirus spike peptide pools or control peptides (ViraFEST assay). On this clonotype itself: As yet, its antigen is unknown.

The chain combines TRBV12-3 or TRBV12-4 with TRBJ2-5; 9 nucleotides line up with TRBD2. This TCR was recovered from a human donor who had recovered from COVID-19. Sequencing was done on a sample of CD4+ T cells from blood, cultured in vitro. CDR3 in amino acids: CASSLRLSSGTPQETQYF. For the CDR3, the DNA is TGTGCCAGCAGTTTGAGGTTGTCTAGCGGGACTCCCCAAGAGACCCAGTACTTC.